The following is a T cell receptor beta chain sequence with its context. This record belongs to a study of identical twins. MiXCR, applied by TCRdb to the 5' RACE reads, yields one record per CDR3 protein. The sample yields 450,000 or so distinct CDR3 sequences, around 20% seen once. The CDR3 is 13 amino acids. V was clipped by 4 bases and J by 6 bases, with 11 bases between them. Germline CDR1 SGHDT, CDR2 YYEEEE. The chain is built from TRBV5-6 and TRBJ2-4; no firm D call. The sequenced sample consisted of naive T cells sorted from blood. The receptor comes from a man aged 45-65 years in good health. The DNA for the CDR3 is TGTGCCAGCAGCGGGTCAGAGATAAACATTCAGTACTTC. Residues: CASSGSEINIQYF.